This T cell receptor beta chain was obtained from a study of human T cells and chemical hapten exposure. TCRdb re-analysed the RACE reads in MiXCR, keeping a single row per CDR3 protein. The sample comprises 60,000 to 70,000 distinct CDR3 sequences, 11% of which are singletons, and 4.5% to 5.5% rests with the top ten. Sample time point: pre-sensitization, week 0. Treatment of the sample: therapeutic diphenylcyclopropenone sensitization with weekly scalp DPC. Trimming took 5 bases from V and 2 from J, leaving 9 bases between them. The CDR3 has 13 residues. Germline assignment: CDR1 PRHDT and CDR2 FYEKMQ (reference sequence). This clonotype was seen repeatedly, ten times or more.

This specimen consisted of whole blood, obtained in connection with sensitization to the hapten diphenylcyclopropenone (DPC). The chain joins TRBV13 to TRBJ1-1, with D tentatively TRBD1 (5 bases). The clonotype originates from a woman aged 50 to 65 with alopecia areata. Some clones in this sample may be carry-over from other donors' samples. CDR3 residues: CASSTDSNTEAFF. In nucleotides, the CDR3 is TGTGCCAGCAGCACCGACAGTAACACTGAAGCTTTCTTT.